This TCR beta chain was sequenced in a study of blood T cell repertoires in COVID-19. Study information: Acute-phase and convalescent COVID-19 samples originated in the United States, Italy and Spain. From T cells, B-cell-depleted T cells, or PBMCs came the material, which was cDNA or gDNA.

The germline gives CDR1 SGHRS, CDR2 YFSETQ. The CDR3 loop spans 16 amino acids. V lost 6 bases to trimming and J lost 5 bases; unmatched junction nucleotides: 12. Methods used by the authors: For nucleated cells, counts were estimated from reference gene primer amplification. The protocol was immunoSEQ multiplex PCR, while the TCRdb copy is restricted to in-frame clones and leaves out a portion. V and J calls and clone size follow that table, whereas D and trimming were derived from the DNA. This sample has some 100,000 clones, with 75% to 95% found just once. This chain uses TRBV5-1 with TRBJ2-2; the match to TRBD1 covers 8 bases. This clonotype was sampled from a man in his fifties with acute or convalescent COVID-19. The sequenced material came from peripheral blood. DNA for the CDR3: TGCGCCAGCACCCCCCTCGGACAGGGTGGGACCGGGGAGCTGTTTTTT. Amino acids: CASTPLGQGGTGELFF.